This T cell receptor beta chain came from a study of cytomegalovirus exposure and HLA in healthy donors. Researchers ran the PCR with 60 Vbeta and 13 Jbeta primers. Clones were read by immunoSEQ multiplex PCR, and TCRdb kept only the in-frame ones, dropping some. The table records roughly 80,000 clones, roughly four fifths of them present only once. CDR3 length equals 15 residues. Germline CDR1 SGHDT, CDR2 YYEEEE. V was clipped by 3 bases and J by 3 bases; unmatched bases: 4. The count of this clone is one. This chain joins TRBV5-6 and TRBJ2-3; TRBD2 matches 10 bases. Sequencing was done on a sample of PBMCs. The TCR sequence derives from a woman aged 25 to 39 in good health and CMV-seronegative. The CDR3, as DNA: TGTGCCAGCAGCTCCCTAGCGGGAGTAACAGATACGCAGTATTTT. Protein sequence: CASSSLAGVTDTQYF.